Listed below are T cell receptor beta chains from one sample, sequenced in a study of cytomegalovirus exposure and HLA in healthy donors. Clones were sequenced by immunoSEQ multiplex PCR, and TCRdb holds only the in-frame ones, with some missing. The sample has around 180,000 clones; almost 85% are singletons. Source material: PBMCs. The receptors originated from a woman between 45 and 65 years old in good health and CMV-seronegative. The CDR3 runs from the conserved cysteine through the conserved F or W. D genes are given only for firm matches.

j_gene | v_gene | d_gene | CDR3nt | CDR3aa
TRBJ1-1 | TRBV5-5 | NA | TGTGCCAGCAGCTTGGGCGACATATTTCTGACTGAAGCTTTCTTT | CASSLGDIFLTEAFF
TRBJ1-2 | TRBV5-1 | NA | TGCGCCAGCAGCGATAACACCTATGGCTACACCTTC | CASSDNTYGYTF
TRBJ2-2 | TRBV28 | NA | TGTGCCAGCAGGGAGTCGTGGGGGGGGGCTGGGGCGCCCGGGGAGCTGTTTTTT | CASRESWGGAGAPGELFF
TRBJ2-7 | TRBV28 | NA | TGTGCCAGCAGTTCATTCGGCGAGCAGTACTTC | CASSSFGEQYF
TRBJ2-4 | TRBV30 | NA | TGTTCTCTCGAGGGGGATGCCAAAAACATTCAGTACTTC | CSLEGDAKNIQYF
TRBJ1-5 | TRBV5-6 | TRBD1 | TGTGCCAGCAGCTCTGGGACAGGACGCAATCAGCCCCAGCATTTT | CASSSGTGRNQPQHF
TRBJ2-7 | TRBV30 | TRBD2 | TGTGCCTGGAGTCCACACAGCGGGAGGGCCCAGCAGTACTTC | CAWSPHSGRAQQYF
TRBJ1-1 | TRBV2 | NA | TGTGCCAGCAGGGTCGGGGTGAACACTGAAGCTTTCTTT | CASRVGVNTEAFF
TRBJ2-7 | TRBV2 | TRBD1 | TGTGCCAGCAGTGGGACAGGGCTTCCGGGCGAGCAGTACTTC | CASSGTGLPGEQYF
TRBJ2-5 | TRBV2 | NA | TGTGCCAGCGGAGCAGAAACCCAGTACTTC | CASGAETQYF
TRBJ2-2 | TRBV18 | NA | TGTGCCAGCTCACTGGACAGCCAGAACACCGGGGAGCTGTTTTTT | CASSLDSQNTGELFF
TRBJ2-7 | TRBV19 | NA | TGTGCCAGTAGTCTCCGGGACACCTACGAGCAGTACTTC | CASSLRDTYEQYF
TRBJ2-7 | TRBV4-1 | TRBD1 | TGCGCCAGCAGCCAAGTAGGCGGGACAGGGTCAAACGAGCAGTACTTC | CASSQVGGTGSNEQYF
TRBJ2-3 | TRBV28 | TRBD1 | TGTGCCAGCAGCCCGGACAGGGGATCGACAGATACGCAGTATTTT | CASSPDRGSTDTQYF
TRBJ1-2 | TRBV5-4 | NA | TGTGCCAGCAGCTTAGGACAGAGCTATGGCTACACCTTC | CASSLGQSYGYTF
TRBJ2-3 | TRBV5-1 | TRBD2 | TGCGCCAGCACCATTGGGGTCGGGAGGGGAGATACGCAGTATTTT | CASTIGVGRGDTQYF
TRBJ1-5 | TRBV19 | NA | TGTGCCAGTAGGAGAGGGCGTTATAGCAATCAGCCCCAGCATTTT | CASRRGRYSNQPQHF
TRBJ2-2 | TRBV4-1 | TRBD2 | TGCGCCAGCAGCCAAGAACCGTTAGCGGGAGGGATCACCGGGGAGCTGTTTTTT | CASSQEPLAGGITGELFF
TRBJ2-2 | TRBV28 | NA | TGTGCCAGCACCGGGGGGAACACCGGGGAGCTGTTTTTT | CASTGGNTGELFF
TRBJ2-1 | TRBV7-8 | TRBD2 | TGTGCCAGCAGCTTCGCGGGGGGGGGTTACAATGAGCAGTTCTTC | CASSFAGGGYNEQFF